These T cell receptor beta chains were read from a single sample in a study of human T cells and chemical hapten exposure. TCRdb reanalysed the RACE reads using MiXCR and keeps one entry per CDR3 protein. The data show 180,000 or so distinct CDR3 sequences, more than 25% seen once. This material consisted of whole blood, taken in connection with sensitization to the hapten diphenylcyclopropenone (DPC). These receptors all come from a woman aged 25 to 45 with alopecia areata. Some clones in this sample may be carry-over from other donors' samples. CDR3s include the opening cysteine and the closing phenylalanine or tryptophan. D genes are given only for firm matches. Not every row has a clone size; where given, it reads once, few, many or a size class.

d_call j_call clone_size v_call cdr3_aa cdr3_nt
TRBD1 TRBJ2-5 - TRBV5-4 CASSLAGTGVLETQYF TGTGCCAGCAGCTTGGCAGGGACAGGGGTTTTGGAGACCCAGTACTTC
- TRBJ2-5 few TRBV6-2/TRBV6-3 CVSSRTRETQYF TGTGTCAGCAGCCGTACGAGAGAGACCCAGTACTTC
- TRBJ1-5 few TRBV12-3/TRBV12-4 CASSLARVVQPQHF TGTGCCAGCAGTTTAGCCAGGGTTGTACAGCCCCAGCATTTT
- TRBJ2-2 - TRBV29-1 CSVEDTSAGNGELFF TGCAGCGTTGAAGATACAAGTGCAGGGAACGGGGAGCTGTTTTTT
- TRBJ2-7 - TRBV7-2 CASSFTGTEPSEQYF TGTGCCAGCAGCTTCACCGGGACGGAGCCCTCAGAGCAGTACTTC
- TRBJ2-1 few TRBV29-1 CSVEQGEQFF TGCAGCGTTGAACAGGGTGAGCAGTTCTTC
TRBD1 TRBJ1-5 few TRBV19 CASTNNLGTAVNQPQHF TGTGCCAGTACCAACAACTTAGGGACAGCGGTTAATCAGCCCCAGCATTTT
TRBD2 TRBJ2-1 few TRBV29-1 CSVTQGLAGEQFF TGCAGCGTTACCCAGGGACTAGCGGGAGAGCAGTTCTTC
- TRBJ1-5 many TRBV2 CASRLSEPQHF TGTGCCAGCAGACTCTCAGAGCCCCAGCATTTT
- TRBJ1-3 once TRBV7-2 CASSYYRPGNTIYF TGTGCCAGCAGCTATTATAGGCCTGGAAACACCATATATTTT
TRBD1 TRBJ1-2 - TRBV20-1 CSAGPTGGLNYGYTF TGCAGTGCTGGTCCGACAGGGGGGCTTAACTATGGCTACACCTTC
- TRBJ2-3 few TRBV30 CAWSGEDTQYF TGTGCCTGGAGTGGTGAAGATACGCAGTATTTT
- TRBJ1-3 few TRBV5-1 CASTPQPNSGNTIYF TGCGCCAGCACCCCCCAGCCTAACTCTGGAAACACCATATATTTT
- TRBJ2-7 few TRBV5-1 CASSSEPNYEQYF TGCGCCAGCAGCTCGGAGCCGAACTACGAGCAGTACTTC
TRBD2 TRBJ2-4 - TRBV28 CASSSPATSGHIQYF TGTGCCAGCAGTTCCCCCGCGACTAGCGGGCACATTCAGTACTTC
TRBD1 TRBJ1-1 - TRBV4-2 CASNPGQGPNTEAFF TGTGCCAGCAACCCGGGACAGGGACCTAACACTGAAGCTTTCTTT
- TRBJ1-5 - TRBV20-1 CSARDRSGNQPQHF TGCAGTGCCAGAGACAGGAGTGGAAATCAGCCCCAGCATTTT
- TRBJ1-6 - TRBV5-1 CASSLAYNSPLHF TGCGCCAGCAGCTTGGCGTATAATTCACCCCTCCACTTT
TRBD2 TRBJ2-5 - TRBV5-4 CASSLPAGGSQETQYF TGTGCCAGCAGCTTGCCAGCGGGGGGGTCCCAAGAGACCCAGTACTTC
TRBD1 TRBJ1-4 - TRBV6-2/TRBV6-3 CASSQGQSGEKLFF TGTGCCAGCAGCCAGGGACAGTCTGGAGAAAAACTGTTTTTT
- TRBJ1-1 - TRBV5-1 CASSLEGRGDTEAFF TGCGCCAGCAGCTTGGAAGGGAGAGGGGACACTGAAGCTTTCTTT
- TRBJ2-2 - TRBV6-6 CASSYSLGQGSLSGELFF TGTGCCAGCAGTTACTCGTTAGGTCAAGGATCTTTATCCGGGGAGCTGTTTTTT
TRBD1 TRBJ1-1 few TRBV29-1 CSVESTGGLNTEAFF TGCAGCGTTGAAAGCACAGGGGGATTGAACACTGAAGCTTTCTTT
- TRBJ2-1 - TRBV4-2 CASSPGKDEQFF TGTGCCAGCAGCCCGGGGAAGGATGAGCAGTTCTTC
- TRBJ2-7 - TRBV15 CATSLGNTYEQYF TGTGCCACCAGTTTAGGGAATACCTACGAGCAGTACTTC
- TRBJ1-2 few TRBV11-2 CASSPISGGYTF TGTGCCAGCAGCCCTATCTCTGGGGGCTACACCTTC
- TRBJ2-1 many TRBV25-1 CASPTGWPYNEQFF TGTGCCAGTCCCACAGGTTGGCCCTACAATGAGCAGTTCTTC
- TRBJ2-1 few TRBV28 CASRLPRGYNEQFF TGTGCCAGCAGACTCCCCCGGGGGTACAATGAGCAGTTCTTC